Listed below are T cell receptor beta chains from one sample, sequenced in a study of T cells in Graves' hyperthyroidism and ophthalmopathy. TCRdb reprocessed the multiplex PCR reads via MiXCR and lists one record per CDR3 protein. Here the sample spans fewer than 500,000 distinct CDR3 sequences, 13% being singletons. Sample: blood. The receptors stem from a man aged 25-45 years with Graves' hyperthyroidism that later progressed to Graves' ophthalmopathy. Each CDR3 is given with its conserved first and last residue. D genes are given only for firm matches. Expanded clones get a size class; other rows say once, few or many, or leave the size out.

clone size | J gene | D gene | V gene | CDR3 DNA | CDR3 protein
many | TRBJ1-2 | NA | TRBV20-1 | TGCAGTGCTAGAGATCAGGGAGGAGATGGCTACACCTTC | CSARDQGGDGYTF
many | TRBJ1-2 | NA | TRBV7-9 | TGTGCCAGCAGCGCCGGCCCGCGCTACTATGGCTACACCTTC | CASSAGPRYYGYTF
NA | TRBJ1-5 | TRBD1 | TRBV18 | TGTGCCAGCTCGCTTACAGGGGGTCTCAGCAATCAGCCCCAGCATTTT | CASSLTGGLSNQPQHF
many | TRBJ2-3 | NA | TRBV3-1 | TGTGCCAGCAGCCAATTTTTACGCGATACGCAGTATTTT | CASSQFLRDTQYF
NA | TRBJ1-2 | NA | TRBV14 | TGTGCCAGCAGCCAAGAGAGGGTCAGCTACACCTTC | CASSQERVSYTF
NA | TRBJ2-2 | NA | TRBV20-1 | TGCAGTGCTACCACACGAGGGAAGTCCGGGGAGCTGTTTTTT | CSATTRGKSGELFF
NA | TRBJ1-1 | NA | TRBV4-2 | TGTGCCAGCAGCCAAGATTCGGGGGGCACTGAAGCTTTCTTT | CASSQDSGGTEAFF
many | TRBJ1-6 | TRBD1 | TRBV27 | TGTGCCAGCAGTTTTCCAGGGGGCCTTTCACCCCTCCACTTT | CASSFPGGLSPLHF
NA | TRBJ1-6 | NA | TRBV5-1 | TGCGCCAGCAGCTTGGCGGCAGGGGACAATTCACCCCTCCACTTT | CASSLAAGDNSPLHF
many | TRBJ1-4 | NA | TRBV6-1 | TGTGCCAGCAGTGTAGATCTCATTAATGAAAAACTGTTTTTT | CASSVDLINEKLFF
NA | TRBJ2-5 | TRBD2 | TRBV7-9 | TGTGCCAGCAGCTTAGTCGGGGGGGGGGCCGAGACCCAGTACTTC | CASSLVGGGAETQYF
many | TRBJ2-3 | NA | TRBV12-3/TRBV12-4 | TGTGCCAGCAGCGAGATGGGGTGGGCAGATACGCAGTATTTT | CASSEMGWADTQYF
NA | TRBJ2-7 | NA | TRBV7-8 | TGTGCCAGCAGCTCCGCACTCGGACAGACCTACTACGAGCAGTACTTC | CASSSALGQTYYEQYF
many | TRBJ2-3 | TRBD2 | TRBV6-1 | TGTGCCAGCAGTGAAGCTAGCGGGGGGGCCACAGATACGCAGTATTTT | CASSEASGGATDTQYF
NA | TRBJ2-3 | NA | TRBV30 | TGTGTCTGGAGTGTGAGGGGTTATACGCAGTATTTT | CVWSVRGYTQYF
NA | TRBJ1-4 | NA | TRBV6-1 | TGTGCCATAGGGGGAAATGAAAAACTGTTTTTT | CAIGGNEKLFF
many | TRBJ1-3 | TRBD1 | TRBV7-2 | TGTGCCAGCAGCCGGGACAGGTTGACTGGAAACACCATATATTTT | CASSRDRLTGNTIYF
many | TRBJ1-1 | NA | TRBV5-1 | TGCGCCAGCAGCTTGGCCCCGGGGTCGAACACTGAAGCTTTCTTT | CASSLAPGSNTEAFF
NA | TRBJ2-3 | TRBD2 | TRBV27 | TGTGCCAGCACCATGGGACTAGCAGGAGATACGCAGTATTTT | CASTMGLAGDTQYF
NA | TRBJ2-4 | NA | TRBV5-4 | TGTGCCAGCAGCTCCGGGACGGGCTCTGGAAACATTCAGTACTTC | CASSSGTGSGNIQYF
NA | TRBJ2-7 | NA | TRBV4-1 | TGCGCCAGCAGCACCCCCCCTAGGAGTCCGGGGGCCTTCAACGTGCAGTACTTC | CASSTPPRSPGAFNVQYF
few | TRBJ2-5 | TRBD2 | TRBV20-1 | TGCAGTGCTAGAGATTTCACTAGCGGGGGGCTTGGGGAGACCCAGTACTTC | CSARDFTSGGLGETQYF
NA | TRBJ2-2 | TRBD1 | TRBV19 | TGTGCCAGTAGTGTTCGAACAGGGGCAAAAACCGGGGAGCTGTTTTTT | CASSVRTGAKTGELFF
many | TRBJ1-1 | NA | TRBV5-8 | TGTGCCAGCAGCTTGGAACAGATAAGTGAAGCTTTCTTT | CASSLEQISEAFF
NA | TRBJ2-2 | NA | TRBV5-1 | TGCGCCAGCAGCTTTAGTAAGACGGCCGGGGAGCTGTTTTTT | CASSFSKTAGELFF
many | TRBJ2-1 | TRBD2 | TRBV7-6 | TGTGCCAGCAGCAAGACTAGCGGTTCCTACAATGAGCAGTTCTTC | CASSKTSGSYNEQFF
few | TRBJ2-1 | TRBD1 | TRBV13 | TGTGCCAGCAGCATACAGGGGGATGGGGATGAGCAGTTCTTC | CASSIQGDGDEQFF
few | TRBJ2-3 | TRBD2 | TRBV7-9 | TGTGCCAGCAGCCCCTCGGCTAGCGGGCTCACAGATACGCAGTATTTT | CASSPSASGLTDTQYF
few | TRBJ1-1 | TRBD1 | TRBV6-9 | TGTGCCAGCAGTTACAGGACAGGGCAACGTGAAGCTTTCTTT | CASSYRTGQREAFF
NA | TRBJ2-2 | NA | TRBV9 | TGTGCCAGCAGCGTAGGGACAGTCCGGACCGGGGAGCTGTTTTTT | CASSVGTVRTGELFF
NA | TRBJ2-3 | TRBD2 | TRBV5-1 | TGCGCCAGCAGCTTGGTGATAGCGGGTGCAGATACGCAGTATTTT | CASSLVIAGADTQYF
many | TRBJ1-4 | TRBD1 | TRBV18 | TGTGCCAGCTCACCACGAGGACAGGGGAGGGAAAAACTGTTTTTT | CASSPRGQGREKLFF
many | TRBJ2-5 | TRBD2 | TRBV28 | TGTGCCAGCAGCCGCGGGGGGAAAGAGACCCAGTACTTC | CASSRGGKETQYF
NA | TRBJ2-5 | NA | TRBV5-8 | TGTGCCAGCAGTGTCGGAGTTCGCGGAGAGACCCAGTACTTC | CASSVGVRGETQYF
few | TRBJ2-3 | TRBD2 | TRBV6-1 | TGTGCCAGCAGACCTACTAGCGGGGGCACCACAGATACGCAGTATTTT | CASRPTSGGTTDTQYF
few | TRBJ2-6 | NA | TRBV7-3 | TGTGCCAGCAGCTTCGGAAGGGGATTTGGGGCCAACGTCCTGACTTTC | CASSFGRGFGANVLTF
many | TRBJ1-6 | NA | TRBV3-1 | TGTGCCAGCAGCCAAGCGGGGAGCTCCTATAATTCACCCCTCCACTTT | CASSQAGSSYNSPLHF